Listed here are 5 T cell receptor beta chains from one sample, sequenced in a study of T cell responses to AZD1222 COVID-19 vaccine (dated by TCRdb to the early 2020s). Library preparation employed the immunoSEQ multiplex PCR assay. TCRdb stores this immuneACCESS table with in-frame sequences only. Part of the clones is absent; in the studies checked, under half of the shortfall reflects unresolved V genes, and no reason is known for the rest. Across this sample there are under 150,000 clones, with 93% seen only once. 5.1% of the sample belongs to the ten largest clones. The intended sense of this specimen's time point label: baseline before first vaccination. Specimen: peripheral blood, collected on day 0 of AZD1222 vaccination. Receptors were obtained from an adult in good health.

The chain is built from TRBV2 and TRBJ2-7, with TRBD2 as a possible D gene (5 bases). The CDR3 has 13 amino acids. From germline, CDR1 is SNHLY and CDR2 FYNNEI. The CDR3 loop is CALRRSLDYEQYF. The DNA of the CDR3 is TGTGCTCTACGACGTTCACTAGACTACGAGCAGTACTTC.

The V gene is TRBV5-1, the J gene TRBJ1-6, with TRBD1 matching 7 bases. Germline V CDR1 and CDR2: SGHRS, YFSETQ. The V gene end was trimmed by 7 bases and the J gene end by 10 bases; junction bases not matched to a gene: 8. The CDR3 runs 13 residues. CDR3 coding DNA: TGCGCCAGCGGGGACAGACGAGACTCACCCCTCCACTTT. Protein sequence: CASGDRRDSPLHF.

This clone was counted a single time. The chain employs TRBV10-2 and TRBJ2-1; perhaps TRBD2 as D (6 bases). V dropped 3 bases and J dropped 8 bases, with 17 bases sitting between them. The CDR3 covers 15 residues. Germline lookup yields CDR1 WSHSY and CDR2 SAAADI. This CDR3 is CASSDTSGFVYEQFF. The DNA for the CDR3 is TGCGCCAGCAGTGATACCAGCGGGTTTGTGTATGAGCAGTTCTTC.

This chain links TRBV4-3 with TRBJ2-2; possible D gene TRBD1, 5 bases. Trimming removed 0 bases at V and 3 bases at J, with 8 bases between. This CDR3 contains 15 residues. Germline-derived CDR1 and CDR2 are LGHNA and YSLEER. CDR3 DNA: TGCGCCAGCAGCCAAGACAGGGTACACACCGGGGAGCTGTTTTTT. It is translated as CASSQDRVHTGELFF.

The rearrangement joins TRBV5-4 to TRBJ1-1, with TRBD1 matching 7 bases. The CDR3 totals 13 residues. Germline values: CDR1 SGHNT, CDR2 YYREEE (reference sequence). V lost 4 bases and J lost 11; bases outside the gene matches: 11. The DNA of the CDR3 is TGTGCCAGCAGCAGAATTCAGGGGGTAGGGGCTTTCTTT. Translation: CASSRIQGVGAFF.